This T cell receptor beta chain was sequenced in a study of cytomegalovirus exposure and HLA in healthy donors (dated by TCRdb to 2016 to 2017). Describing the broader study: According to an earlier analysis of around 600 of the donors, 150 million to 200 million T cells yielded roughly 110 million unique TCR beta sequences and about 300 Gb of sequence data. A separate validation cohort of 100 to 150 different subjects was used in addition to the 666-subject first cohort. The later analysis used no new phenotypic data to find candidate immune exposures, relying instead on TCR beta sequences and their occurrence across donors. The number of typed donors differed by locus: about 620-640 for A, B, C, DRB1 and DQB1; approximately 520 for DQA1; about 600 for DPA1; and some 470 for DPB1. Genome-wide SNP genotypes for about 65% of the roughly 700 donors were used in a later genetic analysis, which treated that subset as a discovery cohort. Roughly 5 DR-DQ haplotypes were handled as single units for association and clustering, since linkage in the cohort was strong. To predict cytomegalovirus infection status, the study brought together high-throughput TCR immunosequencing, statistical association of individual TCRs with disease status, and machine learning. Donor age, sex, ethnicity and CMV serostatus were compiled alongside the repertoire data. An earlier analysis of 587 of the donors used high-throughput TCR beta sequencing to judge whether each TCR beta V gene segment behaved as functional or pseudogenic. Around 320 gigabases of sequencing data and tens of millions of unique TCR sequences were included in an early release covering 550 to 650 HLA-typed donors. All discovery cohort repertoires had been generated on a single sequencing platform. Among around 400 genotyped donors of the cohort, an average of approximately 200,000 unique TCR beta nucleotide sequences was sequenced per donor, of which about 19% were non-productive. The study used immunosequencing to profile the T cell repertoires of around 600 subjects and linked those repertoires to cytomegalovirus serostatus. Of the 300 to 500 genotyped donors, 80% to 90% were placed in the genetic ancestry cluster associated with self-reported Caucasian donors. In a later analysis, previously published TCR beta repertoires from roughly 710 donors were re-analyzed and high-resolution HLA genotyping was added so that TCR occurrence patterns could be studied. The study was designed to test whether signatures of past pathogen exposure could be identified by cataloging public T cell receptors. Both class I and class II loci were covered by HLA typing, at four-digit resolution.

On this clone itself: No cognate antigen has been identified for it. No much larger clonotype is one base removed from it; base qualities were not supplied.

General findings and caveats noted by the study authors: Because HLA typing was unavailable for some donors at each locus, only the typed subset was used in association tests. In an earlier analysis of about 600 of the donors, most TCR beta V segments appeared in productive rearrangements about 87% or about 30% of the time, broadly matching IMGT annotations. In a later analysis, the rate of TCR association differed among HLA loci, with DRB1 alleles having the most associated TCRs and HLA-C alleles having the fewest. A later analysis associated about 18,000 TCR beta sequences with specific HLA alleles at a false discovery rate of 0.05. Around 16 rarely observed V segments, including chromosome 9 orphons, were excluded from the earlier analysis of several hundred of the donors because counts were too low. A further reported finding was that TCR beta sequences accurately predicted the HLA-A and HLA-B alleles for most subjects in the first cohort. A later analysis found that HLA-associated TCR beta chains were more clonally expanded and had lower generation probabilities than equally common non-associated chains. A later genetic analysis reported fewer N-insertions in productive TCRs among donors in an Asian-associated ancestry cluster than the roughly 690-donor mean. A later analysis reported that several top co-occurrence clusters appeared linked to parvovirus B19, influenza, CMV and Epstein-Barr virus. The presence/absence analyses assumed that sequencing depth was roughly uniform across donors, and that assumption may not be true. According to a later analysis, most CMV-associated TCR beta chains appeared to be HLA-restricted, and the HLA associations seemed to be driven largely by CMV exposure. In this cohort, only TCR beta chains were sequenced, and detectable features were limited by the absence of alpha or paired-chain data. Immune exposure information for the cohort was limited to CMV serostatus. Linkage disequilibrium might explain the correlated functional status among segregating V segments, but an unknown experimental factor could not be excluded. Some IMGT-functional V segments, including TRBV6-2 and TRBV6-3, could not be distinguished by the 87-base-pair reads and were therefore excluded. The authors suggested that the approach could potentially be generalized to other disease states and immunological phenotypes. When HLA alleles, especially DR and DQ, strongly co-occurred, TCR associations were difficult to assign to individual alleles. A cluster of highly shared sequence variants was judged likely to represent a technical artifact of the sequencing pipeline. In both the original and validation cohorts, the classifier was reported to diagnose cytomegalovirus status with high specificity and sensitivity. The study listed 150 to 200 TCR beta chains as associated with cytomegalovirus. An association between a missense DCLRE1C variant and V-gene and J-gene trimming of TCR beta chains was found in a later genetic analysis and replicated in an independent cohort. Most TCR sequences were observed very rarely across donors, whereas some public TCRs were present in many individuals. A few of the identified cytomegalovirus-associated TCR beta chains were confirmed in vitro to be specific for cytomegalovirus antigens.

Taken from cysteine to phenylalanine, the CDR3 has 13 residues. The DNA shown is the 39-base CDR3, in frame from base 1. CDR1 and CDR2 were assigned from the germline V gene (reference sequence) as LNHDA and SQIVND. Deletion took 1 base off V and 5 bases off J, with a span of 5 bases between the germline ends. Libraries were made using the immunoSEQ multiplex PCR assay. A mixture of 60 forward primers for TCR Vbeta segments and 13 reverse primers for TCR Jbeta segments was used in the multiplex PCR. The CDR3 region of rearranged TCR beta genes was amplified from genomic DNA with a multiplex PCR assay. Amplified TCR beta libraries were sequenced as 87-base-pair reads on the Illumina HiSeq System. As for how the authors treated the data: A later analysis counted approximately 76 million unique TCR beta chains across the roughly 700 repertoires, and about 10 million of these chains were shared by at least two donors. A nearest-neighbor algorithm error-corrected the raw reads and collapsed the reads into unique sequences, merging closely related sequences to remove PCR and sequencing errors. V, D and J gene segments were assigned by aligning CDR3 sequences to IMGT reference sequences. Each retained sequence needed at least a six-nucleotide match to both a V gene segment and a J gene segment. A rearrangement counted as productive if the CDR3 had no stop codons and remained in frame with V and J, and every other rearrangement counted as non-productive. Following IMGT convention, CDR3 was defined as the stretch from the second conserved V-encoded cysteine to the conserved J-encoded phenylalanine. In an earlier analysis of roughly 580 of the donors, sequences lacking an unambiguous match to a single V gene segment were excluded. An earlier analysis of a few hundred of the donors classified V segments as functional when productive rearrangements were above 56.7% and as segregating when the standard deviation between donors was above 5%. To diagnose cytomegalovirus status from the catalog of TCR beta chain sequences, a statistical classification framework was built. In a later analysis, TCR nucleotide sequences were compared against IMGT/GENE-DB human TR gene sequences so that V and J genes could be assigned. The TCRdist pipeline was used in a later analysis to assign CDR3 sequences and most-parsimonious VDJ recombination scenarios. In a later analysis, every TCR beta chain was defined by the combination of its CDR3 amino acid sequence and its V-gene family, and reads without a unique V-gene family were dropped. A later analysis removed 500 to 650 highly shared, low-generation-probability nucleotide sequences to deal with suspected cross-contamination and a sequencing artifact. A later analysis calculated a clonal expansion index for each public chain from normalized within-repertoire ranks of inferred template counts. Generation probabilities in a later analysis came from a VDJ recombination model fitted to out-of-frame rearrangements, and those results were checked against IGoR. Hypergeometric tests were used in a later analysis to score TCR-TCR, TCR-HLA and TCR-CMV co-occurrence, with a repertoire-size bias correction applied to the TCR pairs. A later analysis estimated false discovery rates by permuting HLA or CMV assignments 20 times. In a later analysis, co-occurring TCRs were grouped with DBSCAN, and TCRdist sequence similarity was added when clustering was performed within HLA-allele-positive subsets. For co-occurrence clustering, repertoires with fewer than 30,000 or more than 120,000 public chains were excluded, along with five or six repertoires with anomalous nucleotide sharing. This is the immuneACCESS table as TCRdb keeps it, with only in-frame sequences that have V and J called. A part of the clones is gone; compared with another copy, unresolved V genes explain less than half, and the rest is unexplained. The DNA gave D and trimming, while V, J and clone size come from that table. This sample has approximately 110,000 clones in its table, and around 68% of those were observed once. More than 3.5% of the sample lies in the top ten.

The cohort consisted of more than 650 healthy bone marrow donors. All cohort members were sampled while nominally healthy, although unrecorded immune exposures were likely present. The donor was CMV seropositive and belonged to the group of about 290 seropositive cohort members. Each donor provided a peripheral blood sample, and peripheral blood mononuclear cells were used for TCR beta sequencing. Genomic DNA extraction from the blood cell samples was performed with the Qiagen DNeasy Blood Extraction Kit. The specimen was PBMCs. The TCR was taken from a woman aged 35 to 49 in good health and CMV-seropositive. The receptor chain draws on TRBV19 and TRBJ1-4; no D segment can be confidently identified. The bases are TGTGCCAGTAGTATAGCGGGGAATGAAAAACTGTTTTTT. It codes for CASSIAGNEKLFF.